The 22 T cell receptor beta chains given below trace back to one sample, sequenced in a study of T-cell memory formation after mild COVID-19. TCRdb reprocessed the 5' RACE reads with MiXCR, giving one entry per CDR3 protein. In the table there are 200,000 to 300,000 distinct CDR3 sequences, 15% of which are singletons. Specimen: PBMCs or a T cell subset sorted from them (not recorded which). The receptors were sampled from an adult woman who had mild COVID-19 (a few samples of this study predate the infection). Cell type and time point are not known.

The J gene is TRBJ1-1, the V gene TRBV7-8; 7 bases are a match to TRBD1. V lost 2 bases and J lost 6; bases outside the gene matches: 12. CDR1 is SGHVS and CDR2 is FQNEAQ in the germline V gene. This CDR3 contains 16 residues. The CDR3 coding sequence is TGTGCCAGCAGCTTATCAACAGGGGTCATAGGCGCTGAAGCTTTCTTT. It is translated as CASSLSTGVIGAEAFF.

V usage is TRBV2 and J usage is TRBJ2-3, with 9 bases fitting TRBD2. The ends lost 2 bases at V and 7 bases at J; junction bases unmatched: 10. This CDR3 comprises 16 residues. Germline loops: CDR1 SNHLY, CDR2 FYNNEI. This chain's CDR3 is CASSEHKGLAGNTQYF. In nucleotides, the CDR3 is TGTGCCAGCAGTGAACATAAGGGCCTAGCGGGGAATACGCAGTATTTT.

The chain joins TRBV7-2 to TRBJ1-3; possibly TRBD1 for D (6 bases). Trimming took 5 bases from V and 3 from J, leaving 14 bases between them. This CDR3 is 15 amino acids long. Looked up from germline, CDR1 is SGHTA and CDR2 is FQGNSA. Written as DNA, the CDR3 is TGTGCCAGCAGCCCGGGGACAAATCATGGAAACACCATATATTTT. Translation: CASSPGTNHGNTIYF.

The chain joins TRBV25-1 to TRBJ2-5; D might be TRBD1 (6 bases). With 6 bases removed from V and 0 bases from J, the gap between germline ends came to 11 bases. CDR3 length: 14 amino acids. CDR1 and CDR2 from the germline V gene are MGHDK and SYGVNS. CDR3 in amino acids: CASRNRVNQETQYF. Written as DNA, the CDR3 is TGTGCCAGCAGAAACAGGGTGAACCAAGAGACCCAGTACTTC.

This clonotype turned up a few times. The J gene is TRBJ2-1, the V gene TRBV9, with 16 bases aligning to TRBD2. CDR1 is SGDLS and CDR2 is YYNGEE in the germline V gene. V lost 0 bases, J lost 10 bases, and 16 bases stayed unmatched. The CDR3 loop spans 20 amino acids. CDR3 DNA: TGTGCCAGCAGCGTAGCTCCCCCCGGGACTAGCGGGGGGGCGTTAGAGGAGCAGTTCTTC. This sequence encodes CASSVAPPGTSGGALEEQFF. The variable domain in full, completed from reference TRBV9 and TRBJ2-1, reads DSGVTQTPKHLITATGQRVTLRCSPRSGDLSVYWYQQSLDQGLQFLIQYYNGEERAKGNILERFSAQQFPDLHSELNLSSLELGDSALYFCASSVAPPGTSGGALEEQFFGPGTRLTVL.

The sample holds a few counts of this clonotype. The chain carries TRBV24-1 and TRBJ1-5, with a possible D match to TRBD1 (6 bases). Germline lookup yields CDR1 KGHDR and CDR2 SFDVKD. The CDR3 sequence is 13 residues long. Trimming shortened V by 9 bases and J by 6 bases, and 14 bases separated the two germline ends. The CDR3 spells CATARGPGQPQHF. The CDR3 DNA reads as TGTGCCACCGCTCGGGGGCCGGGTCAGCCCCAGCATTTT.

This clonotype occurred many times. V is TRBV2 and J is TRBJ1-2, with D possibly matching TRBD1 (6 bases). Germline CDR1 reads SNHLY; CDR2 reads FYNNEI. This CDR3 spans 15 amino acids. The ends were cut back, 1 base at V and 4 bases at J, with 13 bases in the middle. The CDR3 bases are TGTGCCAGCAGTGAAGAGGCAGGGGCGATCTATGGCTACACCTTC. Translation gives CASSEEAGAIYGYTF.

There are a few counts of this clonotype. This chain joins TRBV9 and TRBJ2-3, with 11 bases that match TRBD2. Germline loops: CDR1 SGDLS, CDR2 YYNGEE. Losses at the gene ends were 4 bases for V and 8 bases for J; bases not matched to a gene: 9. CDR3 length: 15 residues. The CDR3 reads CASSPTSGIGSTQYF. CDR3 in DNA: TGTGCCAGCAGCCCGACTAGCGGGATCGGTAGTACGCAGTATTTT.

The chain joins TRBV5-1 to TRBJ1-1; D gene uncertain. This CDR3 has 13 residues. V was shortened by 2 bases and J by 4 bases, with 9 bases between the two germline ends. Germline V gene lookup returns CDR1 SGHRS and CDR2 YFSETQ. DNA of the CDR3: TGCGCCAGCAGCTTTCAACCCTCCACTGAAGCTTTCTTT. This encodes CASSFQPSTEAFF.

This rearrangement joins TRBV9 to TRBJ1-2; D not resolved. The CDR3 length is 15 residues. Per germline, CDR1 SGDLS and CDR2 YYNGEE. The V gene lost 0 bases and the J gene lost 7 bases, with 16 bases spanning the gap. CDR3 sequence: CASSVGPQPRSGYTF. As DNA, the CDR3 is TGTGCCAGCAGCGTAGGCCCCCAGCCTCGATCTGGCTACACCTTC. Variable domain in full (rest from reference TRBV9 and TRBJ1-2): DSGVTQTPKHLITATGQRVTLRCSPRSGDLSVYWYQQSLDQGLQFLIQYYNGEERAKGNILERFSAQQFPDLHSELNLSSLELGDSALYFCASSVGPQPRSGYTFGSGTRLTVV.

The rearrangement joins TRBV7-2 to TRBJ2-2, with a possible D match to TRBD2 (5 bases). This CDR3 contains 14 residues. The V gene's germline CDR1 is SGHTA and CDR2 FQGNSA. Trimming removed 3 bases at V and 6 bases at J, with 11 bases between. CDR3 sequence reads: CASSLDRGAGELFF. The CDR3 DNA follows: TGTGCCAGCAGCTTGGACCGGGGAGCCGGGGAGCTGTTTTTT.

This clonotype occurred a few times. The J gene is TRBJ2-3, the V gene TRBV4-3, with 12 bases that match TRBD1. V shed 4 bases and J 2 bases; nucleotides not matched to a gene: 10. The CDR3 has 18 residues. Germline-derived CDR1 and CDR2 are LGHNA and YSLEER. In nucleotides, the CDR3 is TGCGCCAGCAGCCTAGGGACAGGGGGCCCCCTCATCACAGATACGCAGTATTTT. It specifies CASSLGTGGPLITDTQYF.

This clonotype has a handful of counts. The chain has TRBV5-1 and TRBJ2-1; 9 bases map to TRBD2. Trimming at V came to 3 bases and at J to 6 bases, leaving 7 bases not matched to a gene. Looked up from germline, CDR1 is SGHRS and CDR2 is YFSETQ. The CDR3 covers 15 residues. CDR3 DNA sequence: TGCGCCAGCAGCTACATAGCGGGAGAAAGCAATGAGCAGTTCTTC. Its protein product is CASSYIAGESNEQFF.

The table lists this clonotype with many counts. The chain links TRBV2 to TRBJ2-3; 8 bases agree with TRBD2. The CDR3 runs 14 residues. The germline gives CDR1 SNHLY, CDR2 FYNNEI. V shed 10 bases and J 5 bases; nucleotides not matched to a gene: 11. CDR3 sequence reads: CAITAGGRGDTQYF. CDR3 nucleotide sequence: TGTGCCATAACGGCGGGGGGCCGGGGAGATACGCAGTATTTT.

There are a few counts of this clonotype. The V gene is TRBV6-2 or TRBV6-3, the J gene TRBJ2-7; 9 bases line up with TRBD1. Germline V gene lookup returns CDR1 MNHEY and CDR2 SVGEGT. The CDR3 covers 13 residues. J was trimmed by 5 bases and V by 6 bases; bases with no gene match: 5. The CDR3 bases are TGTGCCAGCAGACACAGGGGGCCAAACGAGCAGTACTTC. Translation gives CASRHRGPNEQYF.

This clonotype has just a few counts. The gene calls are TRBV9 and TRBJ2-2; D is ambiguous. The CDR3 has 17 amino acids. Germline V CDR1 and CDR2: SGDLS, YYNGEE. V shed 0 bases and J shed 6 bases, with 18 bases lying between them. The CDR3 bases are TGTGCCAGCAGCGTAGACGCTGGCGCTCGAAAGGCCGGGGAGCTGTTTTTT. The encoded protein is CASSVDAGARKAGELFF.

The CDR3 region is CASSLERVWTEAFF. The CDR3 bases are TGCGCCAGCAGCTTGGAACGGGTTTGGACTGAAGCTTTCTTT. This sequence joins TRBV5-1 and TRBJ1-1; D uncertain. The CDR3 runs to 14 residues. The germline gives CDR1 SGHRS, CDR2 YFSETQ. Trimming removed 0 bases from V and 5 bases from J, with 11 bases in between. The full variable domain, completed using reference TRBV5-1 and TRBJ1-1, is KAGVTQTPRYLIKTRGQQVTLSCSPISGHRSVSWYQQTPGQGLQFLFEYFSETQRNKGNFPGRFSGRQFSNSRSEMNVSTLELGDSALYLCASSLERVWTEAFFGQGTRLTVV.

J is TRBJ1-1 and V is TRBV3-1; unclear D gene. The V end was cut by 4 bases, the J end by 1 base, with 13 bases between. The length of the CDR3 is 15 residues. CDR1 is LGHDT and CDR2 is YNNKEL in the germline V gene (reference sequence). CDR3 sequence reads: CASSPQTGPNTEAFF. The CDR3 bases are TGTGCCAGCAGCCCCCAGACCGGGCCGAACACTGAAGCTTTCTTT. The variable domain in full, completed from reference TRBV3-1 and TRBJ1-1, reads DTAVSQTPKYLVTQMGNDKSIKCEQNLGHDTMYWYKQDSKKFLKIMFSYNNKELIINETVPNRFSPKSPDKAHLNLHINSLELGDSAVYFCASSPQTGPNTEAFFGQGTRLTVV.

This clonotype was counted ten times or more. The CDR3 DNA follows: TGCGCCAGCAGTCGGGGACTTTACAATGAGCAGTTCTTC. Protein product: CASSRGLYNEQFF. This rearrangement joins TRBV4-3 to TRBJ2-1; possibly TRBD2 for D (6 bases). CDR1 is LGHNA, CDR2 YSLEER, per germline. Deletions cut 6 bases from V and 4 bases from J, with 10 bases between. The CDR3 has 13 amino acids.

The rearrangement links TRBV30 to TRBJ1-2; D remains ambiguous. V was shortened by 3 bases and J by 4 bases, with 21 bases between the two germline ends. The CDR3 loop spans 16 amino acids. Germline values: CDR1 GTSNPN, CDR2 SVGIG (reference sequence). Here the CDR3 DNA reads TGTGCCTGGAGCGATCCCCCGGGGAAAGGGCTCTATGGCTACACCTTC. It encodes CAWSDPPGKGLYGYTF.

The chain joins TRBV5-1 to TRBJ2-5; 7 bases line up with TRBD2. Trimming at V came to 5 bases and at J to 4 bases, leaving 8 bases not matched to a gene. Germline-derived CDR1 and CDR2 are SGHRS and YFSETQ. The CDR3 loop spans 14 amino acids. CDR3 sequence (DNA): TGCGCCAGCAGTCGGGACTACGGGGGAGAGACCCAGTACTTC. As protein: CASSRDYGGETQYF. Together with reference TRBV5-1 and TRBJ2-5, the CDR3 gives the full variable domain: KAGVTQTPRYLIKTRGQQVTLSCSPISGHRSVSWYQQTPGQGLQFLFEYFSETQRNKGNFPGRFSGRQFSNSRSEMNVSTLELGDSALYLCASSRDYGGETQYFGPGTRLLVL.

This clonotype was observed many times. The chain recombines TRBV5-1 with TRBJ2-1; D not resolved. From germline, CDR1 is SGHRS and CDR2 YFSETQ. V was pared by 4 bases and J by 7 bases, with 15 bases between. The CDR3 is made up of 14 amino acids. CDR3 sequence: CASSRSSELNEQFF. The CDR3 coding sequence is TGCGCCAGCAGCCGAAGCTCGGAATTGAATGAGCAGTTCTTC.